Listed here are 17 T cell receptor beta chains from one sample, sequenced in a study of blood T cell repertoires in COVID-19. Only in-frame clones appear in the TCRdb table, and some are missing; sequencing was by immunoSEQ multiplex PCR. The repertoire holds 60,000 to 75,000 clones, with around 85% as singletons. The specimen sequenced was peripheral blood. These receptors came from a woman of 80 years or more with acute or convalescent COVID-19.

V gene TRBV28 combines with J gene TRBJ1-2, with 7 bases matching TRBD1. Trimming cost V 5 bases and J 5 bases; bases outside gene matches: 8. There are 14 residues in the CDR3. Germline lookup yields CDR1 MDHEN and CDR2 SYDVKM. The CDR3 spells CASSLTGVRYGYTF. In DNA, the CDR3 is TGTGCCAGCAGTCTCACAGGGGTAAGGTATGGCTACACCTTC.

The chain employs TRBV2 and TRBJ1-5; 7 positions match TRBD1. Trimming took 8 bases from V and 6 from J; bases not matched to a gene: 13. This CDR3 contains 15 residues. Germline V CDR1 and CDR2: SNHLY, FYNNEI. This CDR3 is CASSGGGARSQPQHF. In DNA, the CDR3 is TGTGCCAGCTCTGGAGGGGGCGCTAGGAGTCAGCCCCAGCATTTT. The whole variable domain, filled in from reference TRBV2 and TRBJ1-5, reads EPEVTQTPSHQVTQMGQEVILRCVPISNHLYFYWYRQILGQKVEFLVSFYNNEISEKSEIFDDQFSVERPDGSNFTLKIRSTKLEDSAMYFCASSGGGARSQPQHFGDGTRLSIL.

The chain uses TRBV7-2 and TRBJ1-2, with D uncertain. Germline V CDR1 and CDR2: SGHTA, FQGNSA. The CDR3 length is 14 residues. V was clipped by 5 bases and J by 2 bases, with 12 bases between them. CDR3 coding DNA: TGTGCCAGCAGCCCTCATGCGGGAAACTATGGCTACACCTTC. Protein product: CASSPHAGNYGYTF. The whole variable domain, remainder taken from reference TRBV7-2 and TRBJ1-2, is GAGVSQSPSNKVTEKGKDVELRCDPISGHTALYWYRQSLGQGLEFLIYFQGNSAPDKSGLPSDRFSAERTGGSVSTLTIQRTQQEDSAVYLCASSPHAGNYGYTFGSGTRLTVV.

CDR3 DNA: TGCGCCAGCAGCCGCCCCTCCACCGGGACTAGCGGCTACAATGAGCAGTTCTTC. Translation: CASSRPSTGTSGYNEQFF. The V gene is TRBV4-1, the J gene TRBJ2-1; TRBD2 matches at 11 bases. The CDR3 is 18 residues long. CDR1 and CDR2 (germline): MGHRA, YSYEKL. V dropped 4 bases and J dropped 3; count of bases not matched to a gene: 11.

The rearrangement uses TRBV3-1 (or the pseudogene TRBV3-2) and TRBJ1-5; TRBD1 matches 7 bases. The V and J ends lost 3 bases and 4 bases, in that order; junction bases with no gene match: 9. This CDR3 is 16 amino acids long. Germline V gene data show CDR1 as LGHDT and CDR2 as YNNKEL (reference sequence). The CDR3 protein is CASSHRQGAPNQPQHF. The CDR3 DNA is TGTGCCAGCAGCCATCGACAGGGAGCTCCAAATCAGCCCCAGCATTTT.

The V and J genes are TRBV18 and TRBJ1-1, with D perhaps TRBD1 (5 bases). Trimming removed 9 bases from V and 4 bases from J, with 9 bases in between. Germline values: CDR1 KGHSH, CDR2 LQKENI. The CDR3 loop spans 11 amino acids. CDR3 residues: CASLGRTEAFF. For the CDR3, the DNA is TGTGCCAGTCTGGGGCGCACTGAAGCTTTCTTT.

The CDR3 loop is CASSPSPTGTSGRARDEQFF. The CDR3 region has the DNA TGCGCCAGCAGCCCCTCCCCGACAGGGACTAGCGGGAGGGCCAGGGATGAGCAGTTCTTC. J is TRBJ2-1 and V is TRBV4-1, with TRBD2 matching 16 bases. Germline V gene sequence: CDR1 MGHRA, CDR2 YSYEKL. The J segment lost 8 bases and the V segment lost 4 bases, leaving 17 bases of the junction unmatched. This CDR3 is 20 amino acids long.

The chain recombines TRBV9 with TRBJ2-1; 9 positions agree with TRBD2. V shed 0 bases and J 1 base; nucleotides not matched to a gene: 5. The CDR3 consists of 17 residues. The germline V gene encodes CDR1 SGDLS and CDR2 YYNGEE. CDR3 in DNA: TGTGCCAGCAGCGTAGGGAGTAGCGGGAGTTCCTACAATGAGCAGTTCTTC. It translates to CASSVGSSGSSYNEQFF.

In nucleotides, the CDR3 is TGTGCCAGCAGCCTCCCCCGGGACAGGTCTAATTCACCCCTCCACTTT. It translates to CASSLPRDRSNSPLHF. The rearrangement links TRBV3-1 (or the pseudogene TRBV3-2) to TRBJ1-6, with 8 nucleotides matching TRBD1. Germline CDR1 is LGHDT and CDR2 is YNNKEL (reference sequence). The CDR3 loop spans 16 amino acids. The junction had 8 bases not matched to a gene; V was cut back by 4 bases and J by 6 bases.

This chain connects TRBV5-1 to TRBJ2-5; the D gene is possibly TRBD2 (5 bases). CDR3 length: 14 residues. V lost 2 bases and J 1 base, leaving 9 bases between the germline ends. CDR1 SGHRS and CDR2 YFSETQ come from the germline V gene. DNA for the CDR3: TGCGCCAGCAGCTTTAGGACTGTCCAAGAGACCCAGTACTTC. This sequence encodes CASSFRTVQETQYF.

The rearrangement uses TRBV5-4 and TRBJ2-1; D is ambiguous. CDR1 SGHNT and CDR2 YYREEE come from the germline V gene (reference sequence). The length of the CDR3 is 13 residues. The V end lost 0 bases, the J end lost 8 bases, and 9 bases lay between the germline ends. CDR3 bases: TGTGCCAGCAGCTTGGCACTTCTCGATGAGCAGTTCTTC. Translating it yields CASSLALLDEQFF.

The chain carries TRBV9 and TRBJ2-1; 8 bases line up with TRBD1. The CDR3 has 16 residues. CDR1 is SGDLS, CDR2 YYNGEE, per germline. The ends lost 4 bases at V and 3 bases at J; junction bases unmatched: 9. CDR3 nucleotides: TGTGCCAGCAGCATCCTGGCAGGGGGCCTCTACAATGAGCAGTTCTTC. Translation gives CASSILAGGLYNEQFF.

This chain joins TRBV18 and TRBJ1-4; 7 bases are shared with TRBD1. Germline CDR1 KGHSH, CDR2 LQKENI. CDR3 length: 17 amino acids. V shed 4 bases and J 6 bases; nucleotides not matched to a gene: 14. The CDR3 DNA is TGTGCCAGCTCACGACCGACAGGGCGCGGCGGTGATGAAAAACTGTTTTTT. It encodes CASSRPTGRGGDEKLFF. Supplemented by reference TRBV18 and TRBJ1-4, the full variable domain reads NAGVMQNPRHLVRRRGQEARLRCSPMKGHSHVYWYRQLPEEGLKFMVYLQKENIIDESGMPKERFSAEFPKEGPSILRIQQVVRGDSAAYFCASSRPTGRGGDEKLFFGSGTQLSVL.

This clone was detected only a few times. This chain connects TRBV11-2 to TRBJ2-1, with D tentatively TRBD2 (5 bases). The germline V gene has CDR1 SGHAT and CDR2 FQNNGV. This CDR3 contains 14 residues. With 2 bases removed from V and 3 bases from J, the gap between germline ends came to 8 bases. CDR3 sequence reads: CASSLSGSYNEQFF. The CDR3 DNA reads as TGTGCCAGCAGCTTATCGGGGAGCTACAATGAGCAGTTCTTC.

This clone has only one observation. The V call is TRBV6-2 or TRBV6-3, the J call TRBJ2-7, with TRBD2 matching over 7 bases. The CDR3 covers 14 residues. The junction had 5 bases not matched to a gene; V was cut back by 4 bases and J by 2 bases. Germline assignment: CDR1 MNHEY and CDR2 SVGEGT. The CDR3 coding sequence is TGTGCCAGCAGTTCGGGACTAACCGCCTACGAGCAGTACTTC. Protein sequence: CASSSGLTAYEQYF.

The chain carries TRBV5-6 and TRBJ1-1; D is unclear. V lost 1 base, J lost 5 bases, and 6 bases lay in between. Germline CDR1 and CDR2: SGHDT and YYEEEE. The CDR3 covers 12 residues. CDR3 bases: TGTGCCAGCAGCTTGTTGAGGACTGAAGCTTTCTTT. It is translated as CASSLLRTEAFF.

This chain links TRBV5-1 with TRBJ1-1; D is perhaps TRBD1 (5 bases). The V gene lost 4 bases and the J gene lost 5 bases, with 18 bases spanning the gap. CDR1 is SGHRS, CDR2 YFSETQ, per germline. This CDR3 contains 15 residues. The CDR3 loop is CASSPALRVETEAFF. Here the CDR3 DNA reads TGCGCCAGCAGCCCCGCCCTCAGGGTAGAAACTGAAGCTTTCTTT.